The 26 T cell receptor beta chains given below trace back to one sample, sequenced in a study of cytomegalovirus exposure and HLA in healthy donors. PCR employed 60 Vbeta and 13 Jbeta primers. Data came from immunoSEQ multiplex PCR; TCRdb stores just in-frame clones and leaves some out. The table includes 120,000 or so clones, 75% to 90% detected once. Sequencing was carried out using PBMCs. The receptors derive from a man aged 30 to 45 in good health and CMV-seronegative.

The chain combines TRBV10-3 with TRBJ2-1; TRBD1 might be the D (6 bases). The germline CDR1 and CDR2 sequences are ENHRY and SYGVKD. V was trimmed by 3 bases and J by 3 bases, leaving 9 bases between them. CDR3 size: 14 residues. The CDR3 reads CAISEQGDYNEQFF. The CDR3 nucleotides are TGTGCCATCAGTGAACAGGGTGACTACAATGAGCAGTTCTTC.

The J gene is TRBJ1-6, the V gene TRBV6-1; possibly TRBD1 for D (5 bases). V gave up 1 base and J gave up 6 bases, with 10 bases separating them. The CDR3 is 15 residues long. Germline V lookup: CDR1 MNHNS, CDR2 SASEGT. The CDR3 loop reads CASSEVGRGNSPLHF. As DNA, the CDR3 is TGTGCCAGCAGTGAAGTGGGGCGGGGTAATTCACCCCTCCACTTT.

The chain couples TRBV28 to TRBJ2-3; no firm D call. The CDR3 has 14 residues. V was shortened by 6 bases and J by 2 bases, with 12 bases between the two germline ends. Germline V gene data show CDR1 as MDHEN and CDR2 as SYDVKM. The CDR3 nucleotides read TGTGCCAGCAGGCAGGCCCTCCACACAGATACGCAGTATTTT. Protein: CASRQALHTDTQYF.

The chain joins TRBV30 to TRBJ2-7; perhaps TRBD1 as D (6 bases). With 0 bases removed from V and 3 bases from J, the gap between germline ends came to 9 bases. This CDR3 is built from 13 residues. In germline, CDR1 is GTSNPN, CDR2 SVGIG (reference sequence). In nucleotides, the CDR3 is TGTGCCTGGAGTGTAACAGGGAGCTACGAGCAGTACTTC. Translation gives CAWSVTGSYEQYF.

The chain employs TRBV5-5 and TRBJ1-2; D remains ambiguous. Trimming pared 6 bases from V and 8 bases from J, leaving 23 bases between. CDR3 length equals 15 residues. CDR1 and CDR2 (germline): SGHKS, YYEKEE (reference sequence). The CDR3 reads CASTPLRGWAGGYTF. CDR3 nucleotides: TGTGCCAGCACCCCCCTTCGGGGTTGGGCCGGGGGCTACACCTTC. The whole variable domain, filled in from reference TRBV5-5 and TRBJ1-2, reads DAGVTQSPTHLIKTRGQQVTLRCSPISGHKSVSWYQQVLGQGPQFIFQYYEKEERGRGNFPDRFSARQFPNYSSELNVNALLLGDSALYLCASTPLRGWAGGYTFGSGTRLTVV.

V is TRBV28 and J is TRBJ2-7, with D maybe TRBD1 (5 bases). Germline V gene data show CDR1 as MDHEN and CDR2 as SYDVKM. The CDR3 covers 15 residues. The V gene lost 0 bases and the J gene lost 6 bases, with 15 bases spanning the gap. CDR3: CASSLWQQEYGEQYF. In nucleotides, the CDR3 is TGTGCCAGCAGTTTATGGCAACAGGAGTATGGCGAGCAGTACTTC.

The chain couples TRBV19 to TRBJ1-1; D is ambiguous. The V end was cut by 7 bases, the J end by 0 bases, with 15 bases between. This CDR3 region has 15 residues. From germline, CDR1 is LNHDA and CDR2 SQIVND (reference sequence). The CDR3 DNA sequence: TGTGCCAGTAACACGCCAGGTCTCGTGAACACTGAAGCTTTCTTT. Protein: CASNTPGLVNTEAFF.

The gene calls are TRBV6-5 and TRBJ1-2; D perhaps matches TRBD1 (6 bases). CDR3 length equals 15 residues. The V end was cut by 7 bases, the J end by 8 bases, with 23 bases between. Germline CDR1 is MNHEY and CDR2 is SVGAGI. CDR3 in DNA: TGTGCCAGCACCATGAACAGGGCTGGGTCCGGCGGCTACACCTTC. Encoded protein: CASTMNRAGSGGYTF.

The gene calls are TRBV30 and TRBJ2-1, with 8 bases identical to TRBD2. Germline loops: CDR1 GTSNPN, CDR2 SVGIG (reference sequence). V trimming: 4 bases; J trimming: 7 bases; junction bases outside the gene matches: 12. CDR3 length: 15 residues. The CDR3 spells CAWTSTGGQDNEQFF. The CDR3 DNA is TGTGCCTGGACCTCGACGGGGGGGCAAGATAATGAGCAGTTCTTC.

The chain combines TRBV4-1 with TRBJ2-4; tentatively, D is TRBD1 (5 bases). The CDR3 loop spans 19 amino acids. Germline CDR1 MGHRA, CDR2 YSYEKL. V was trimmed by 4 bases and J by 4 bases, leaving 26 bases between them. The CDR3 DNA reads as TGCGCCAGCAGCCCTGAGTTCTTCAGGGCCCTGGGGTTGAAAAACATTCAGTACTTC. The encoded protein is CASSPEFFRALGLKNIQYF.

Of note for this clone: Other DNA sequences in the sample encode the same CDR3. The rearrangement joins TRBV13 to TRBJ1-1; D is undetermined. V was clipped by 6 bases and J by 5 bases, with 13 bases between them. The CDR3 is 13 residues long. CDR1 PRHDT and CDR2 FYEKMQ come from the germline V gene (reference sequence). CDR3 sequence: CASSPAGETEAFF. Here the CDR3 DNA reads TGTGCCAGCAGTCCCGCCGGGGAGACTGAAGCTTTCTTT.

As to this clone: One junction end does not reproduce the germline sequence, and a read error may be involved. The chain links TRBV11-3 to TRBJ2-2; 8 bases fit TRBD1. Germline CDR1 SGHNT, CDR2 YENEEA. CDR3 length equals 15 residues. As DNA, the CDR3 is TGTGCCAGCAGCCTAGACAGGGGGAACACCGGGGAGCTGTTTTTT. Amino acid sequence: CASSLDRGNTGELFF. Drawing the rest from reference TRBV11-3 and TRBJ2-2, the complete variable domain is EAGVVQSPRYKIIEKKQPVAFWCNPISGHNTLYWYLQNLGQGPELLIRYENEEAVDDSQLPKDRFSAERLKGVDSTLKIQPAELGDSAVYLCASSLDRGNTGELFFGEGSRLTVL.

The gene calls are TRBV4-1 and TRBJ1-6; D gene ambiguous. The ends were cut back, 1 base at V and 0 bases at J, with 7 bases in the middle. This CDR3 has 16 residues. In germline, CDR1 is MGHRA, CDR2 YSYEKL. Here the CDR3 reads CASSQAQDSYNSPLHF. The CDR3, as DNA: TGCGCCAGCAGCCAAGCTCAGGACTCCTATAATTCACCCCTCCACTTT.

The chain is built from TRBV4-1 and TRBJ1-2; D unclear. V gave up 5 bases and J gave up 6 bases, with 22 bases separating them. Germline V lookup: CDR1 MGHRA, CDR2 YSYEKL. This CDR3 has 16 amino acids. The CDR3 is CASSSGPTLLGDGYTF. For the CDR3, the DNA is TGCGCCAGCAGCTCTGGGCCAACTCTACTAGGTGATGGCTACACCTTC.

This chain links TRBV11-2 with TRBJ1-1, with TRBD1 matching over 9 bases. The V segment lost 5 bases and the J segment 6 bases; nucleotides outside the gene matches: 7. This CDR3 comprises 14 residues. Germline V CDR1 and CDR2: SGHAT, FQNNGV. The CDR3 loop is CASSLMTGGPEAFF. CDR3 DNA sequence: TGTGCCAGCAGCCTAATGACAGGGGGACCTGAAGCTTTCTTT. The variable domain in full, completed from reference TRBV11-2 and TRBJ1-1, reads EAGVAQSPRYKIIEKRQSVAFWCNPISGHATLYWYQQILGQGPKLLIQFQNNGVVDDSQLPKDRFSAERLKGVDSTLKIQPAKLEDSAVYLCASSLMTGGPEAFFGQGTRLTVV.

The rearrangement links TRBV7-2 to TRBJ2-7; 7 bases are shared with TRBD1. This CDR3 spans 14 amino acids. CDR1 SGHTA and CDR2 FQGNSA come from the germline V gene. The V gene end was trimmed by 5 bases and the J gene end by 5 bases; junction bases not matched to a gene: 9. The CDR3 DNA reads TGTGCCAGCAGCCCCTGGACAGGAACCCACGAGCAGTACTTC. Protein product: CASSPWTGTHEQYF.

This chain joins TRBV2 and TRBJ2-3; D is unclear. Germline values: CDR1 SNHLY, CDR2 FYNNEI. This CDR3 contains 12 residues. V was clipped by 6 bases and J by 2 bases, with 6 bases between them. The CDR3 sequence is CASRADTDTQYF. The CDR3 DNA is TGTGCCAGCAGGGCAGACACAGATACGCAGTATTTT.

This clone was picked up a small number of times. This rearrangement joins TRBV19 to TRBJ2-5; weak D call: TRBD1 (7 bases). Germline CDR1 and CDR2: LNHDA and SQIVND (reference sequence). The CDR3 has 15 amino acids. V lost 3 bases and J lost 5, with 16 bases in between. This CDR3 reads CASSITSGGHETQYF. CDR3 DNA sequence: TGTGCCAGTAGTATCACATCAGGGGGGCATGAGACCCAGTACTTC.

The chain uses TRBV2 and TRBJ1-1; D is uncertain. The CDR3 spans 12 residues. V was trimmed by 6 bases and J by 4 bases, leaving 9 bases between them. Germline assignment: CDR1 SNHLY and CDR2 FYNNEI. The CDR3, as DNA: TGTGCCAGCAGGCGGAGGACCACTGAAGCTTTCTTT. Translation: CASRRRTTEAFF.

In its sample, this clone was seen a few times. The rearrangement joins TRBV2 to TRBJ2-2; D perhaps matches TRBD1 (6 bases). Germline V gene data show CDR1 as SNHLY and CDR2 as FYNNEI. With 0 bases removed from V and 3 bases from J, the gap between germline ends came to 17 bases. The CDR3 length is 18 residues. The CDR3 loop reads CASSEALIGTLDTGELFF. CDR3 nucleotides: TGTGCCAGCAGTGAAGCGCTTATTGGGACACTCGACACCGGGGAGCTGTTTTTT.

The CDR3 protein is CASSFGGANGYTF. The CDR3 DNA reads as TGTGCCAGCAGTTTCGGAGGGGCAAATGGCTACACCTTC. The V call is TRBV27, the J call TRBJ1-2, with D perhaps TRBD1 (5 bases). V lost 3 bases to trimming and J lost 6 bases, with 11 bases between them. This CDR3 is built from 13 residues. CDR1 and CDR2 (germline): MNHEY, SMNVEV (reference sequence).

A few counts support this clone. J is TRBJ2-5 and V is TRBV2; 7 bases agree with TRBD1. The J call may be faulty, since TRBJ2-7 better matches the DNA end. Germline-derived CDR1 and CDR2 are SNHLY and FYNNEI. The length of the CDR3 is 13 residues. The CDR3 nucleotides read TGTGCCAGCAAGGACAGGAACTCCTACGAGCAGTACTTC. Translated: CASKDRNSYEQYF.

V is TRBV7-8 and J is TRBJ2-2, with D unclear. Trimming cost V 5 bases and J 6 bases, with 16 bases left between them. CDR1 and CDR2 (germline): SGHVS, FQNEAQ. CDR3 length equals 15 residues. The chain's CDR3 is CASSPRVQVAGELFF. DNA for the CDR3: TGTGCCAGCAGCCCTCGGGTTCAAGTCGCCGGGGAGCTGTTTTTT.

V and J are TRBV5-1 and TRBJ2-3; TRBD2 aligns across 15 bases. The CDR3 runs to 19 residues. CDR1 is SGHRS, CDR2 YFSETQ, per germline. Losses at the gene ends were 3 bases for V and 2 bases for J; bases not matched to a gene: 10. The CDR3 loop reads CASSSGLAGGGPSTDTQYF. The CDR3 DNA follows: TGCGCCAGCAGCTCGGGACTAGCGGGGGGCGGCCCCTCCACAGATACGCAGTATTTT.

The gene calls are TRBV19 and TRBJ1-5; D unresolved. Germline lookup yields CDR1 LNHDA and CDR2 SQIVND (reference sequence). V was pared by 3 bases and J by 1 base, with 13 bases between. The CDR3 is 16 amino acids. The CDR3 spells CASSIVRVLSNQPQHF. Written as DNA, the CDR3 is TGTGCCAGTAGTATCGTCCGGGTTCTGAGCAATCAGCCCCAGCATTTT.

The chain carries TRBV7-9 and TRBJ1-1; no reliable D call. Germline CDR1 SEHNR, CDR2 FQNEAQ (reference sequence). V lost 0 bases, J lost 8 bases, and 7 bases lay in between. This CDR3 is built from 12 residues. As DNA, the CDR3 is TGTGCCAGCAGCTTAGCGATACGGGAAGCTTTCTTT. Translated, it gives CASSLAIREAFF. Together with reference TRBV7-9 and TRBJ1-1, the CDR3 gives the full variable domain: DTGVSQNPRHKITKRGQNVTFRCDPISEHNRLYWYRQTLGQGPEFLTYFQNEAQLEKSRLLSDRFSAERPKGSFSTLEIQRTEQGDSAMYLCASSLAIREAFFGQGTRLTVV.